This T cell receptor beta chain was found in a study of identifying expanded T cells in peripheral blood. Whole-study results and caveats: Technical replicates showed about 1.2 changed clones; two weeks about 16.4; four weeks 19. Across healthy donors, higher total template counts meant significantly greater roughly 2-week count variance.

No infections or other immune events were documented during collection. Sequencing was performed with immunoSEQ multiplex PCR; in TCRdb, only in-frame clones are kept and a portion is missing. The repertoire has some 100,000 clones, approximately 88% of them found once; the top ten carry roughly 6%. As concerns this clone: Its specificity is unknown.

The CDR3 runs to 14 residues. The germline CDR1 and CDR2 sequences are SGHNT and YYREEE (reference sequence). V was trimmed by 4 bases and J by 4 bases, leaving 14 bases between them. Sequenced material: blood. The chain carries TRBV5-4 and TRBJ1-1; a possible D gene is TRBD1 (6 bases). The clonotype comes from a person between 18 and 75 years old in good health. The DNA of the CDR3 is TGTGCCAGCAGCCCCGGGGGCGTCGGCACTGAAGCTTTCTTT. Translation gives CASSPGGVGTEAFF.